This entry features one TCR beta chain sequence. The antigen is undetermined. The sample originates from a study of cytomegalovirus exposure and HLA in healthy donors. Study results and caveats: Later analysis identified about 17,000 TCR beta sequences associated with HLA alleles, using a false discovery rate threshold of 0.05. Per published accounts, TCR beta sequences correctly predicted the HLA-A and HLA-B alleles of most subjects.

Researchers ran the PCR with 60 Vbeta and 13 Jbeta primers. Here immunoSEQ multiplex PCR was the method, and the copy in TCRdb shows in-frame clones only, minus some. Here the sample table reports around 210,000 clones. Germline values: CDR1 SEHNR, CDR2 FQNEAQ (reference sequence). Deletions cut 3 bases from V and 2 bases from J, with 14 bases between. This CDR3 has 15 amino acids. The sequencing sample was made of PBMCs. This TCR came from a woman aged 25 to 39 in good health and CMV-seropositive. The chain joins TRBV7-9 to TRBJ2-7, with no clear D. The CDR3 protein is CASSFTAASTYEQYF. The CDR3 DNA reads as TGTGCCAGCAGCTTCACAGCCGCATCAACCTACGAGCAGTACTTC.